This TCR beta chain was found in a study of OX40 agonist ivuxolimab in advanced cancers. Method: immunoSEQ multiplex PCR; TCRdb's copy keeps in-frame clones and lacks some. The data show about 32,000 clones, approximately 87% seen once. CDR1 is PRHDT, CDR2 FYEKMQ, per germline (reference sequence). The CDR3 is made up of 13 amino acids. V gave up 5 bases and J gave up 3 bases, with 11 bases separating them. Source: CD4+ or CD8+ T cells sorted from blood, taken in a trial of the OX40 agonist ivuxolimab. The chain employs TRBV13 and TRBJ2-7; no firm D call. The source of this sequence is an adult with an advanced solid tumor such as melanoma, head and neck, liver or kidney cancer. The DNA for the CDR3 is TGTGCCAGCAGCCCTCTAGGAGACTACGAGCAGTACTTC. This encodes CASSPLGDYEQYF. Full variable domain (missing parts from reference TRBV13 and TRBJ2-7): AAGVIQSPRHLIKEKRETATLKCYPIPRHDTVYWYQQGPGQDPQFLISFYEKMQSDKGSIPDRFSAQQFSDYHSELNMSSLELGDSALYFCASSPLGDYEQYFGPGTRLTVT.